The 20 T cell receptor beta chains below all came from one sample that was sequenced in a study of blood T cell repertoires in COVID-19. Sequenced by immunoSEQ multiplex PCR; TCRdb stores in-frame clones only, minus some. The sample has 100,000 to 130,000 clones; 80% are singletons. Specimen: peripheral blood. These receptors were collected from a man in his sixties or seventies with acute or convalescent COVID-19.

CDR3: CASSLRGTEAFF. The CDR3 DNA reads TGTGCCAGCAGCTTGCGAGGGACTGAAGCTTTCTTT. The J gene is TRBJ1-1, the V gene TRBV7-9; no reliable D call. This CDR3 comprises 12 residues. Germline CDR1 SEHNR, CDR2 FQNEAQ (reference sequence). The V end lost 3 bases, the J end lost 5 bases, and 7 bases lay between the germline ends.

This clone was detected only a few times. The rearrangement links TRBV19 to TRBJ1-4, with 7 bases fitting TRBD1. Per the germline V gene, CDR1 is LNHDA and CDR2 is SQIVND (reference sequence). The J segment lost 6 bases and the V segment lost 6 bases, leaving 7 bases of the junction unmatched. The CDR3 covers 14 residues. The CDR3 nucleotides read TGTGCCAGTAGCCCACAGGGGATAGATGAAAAACTGTTTTTT. Translated: CASSPQGIDEKLFF.

This sequence joins TRBV13 and TRBJ2-1; the D gene is possibly TRBD1 (6 bases). V lost 0 bases to trimming and J lost 9 bases, with 12 bases between them. This CDR3 is built from 14 residues. Germline-derived CDR1 and CDR2 are PRHDT and FYEKMQ (reference sequence). The CDR3 here is CASSLGTGYGEQFF. The CDR3 DNA reads TGTGCCAGCAGCTTAGGGACAGGCTACGGTGAGCAGTTCTTC.

The V call is TRBV7-8, the J call TRBJ2-3; 11 positions agree with TRBD2. The CDR3 runs 17 residues. V shed 1 base, J shed 6 bases, and the junction held 9 bases outside the gene matches. Germline CDR1 is SGHVS and CDR2 is FQNEAQ. The CDR3 spells CASSLETSGGGWDTQYF. In nucleotides, the CDR3 is TGTGCCAGCAGCTTAGAAACTAGCGGGGGTGGATGGGATACGCAGTATTTT.

The DNA of the CDR3 is TGTGCCAGCAGGGACAGGGGCTACAATGAGCAGTTCTTC. Residues: CASRDRGYNEQFF. This chain uses TRBV12-3 or TRBV12-4 with TRBJ2-1, with 9 bases identical to TRBD1. CDR3 length: 13 residues. V trimming: 6 bases; J trimming: 3 bases; junction bases outside the gene matches: 0.

The chain combines TRBV28 with TRBJ2-6; D is unresolved. The CDR3 is made up of 15 amino acids. V lost 8 bases, J lost 1 base, and 12 bases lay in between. CDR1 and CDR2 (germline): MDHEN, SYDVKM. The CDR3: CASVNSPSGANVLTF. CDR3 DNA: TGTGCCAGCGTTAACAGCCCTTCTGGGGCCAACGTCCTGACTTTC.

For this clone: One end of the junction varies from germline; a read error may be responsible. This sequence joins TRBV7-7 and TRBJ2-5, with D perhaps matching TRBD1 (6 bases). CDR1 and CDR2 from the germline V gene are SSHAT and FNYEAQ (reference sequence). This CDR3 contains 15 residues. CDR3 amino acids: CASSPTGTFQETQYF. DNA of the CDR3: TGTGCTAGCAGCCCAACCGGGACATTCCAAGAGACCCAGTACTTC.

The chain has TRBV6-5 and TRBJ1-4; possibly TRBD1 for D (6 bases). The V gene's germline CDR1 is MNHEY and CDR2 SVGAGI. This CDR3 has 13 residues. Trimming took off 8 bases at V and 3 bases at J, with 10 bases between the two ends. CDR3 residues: CASARQANEKLFF. CDR3 nucleotide sequence: TGTGCCAGCGCGAGACAGGCTAATGAAAAACTGTTTTTT.

The chain carries TRBV10-3 and TRBJ1-5; the match to TRBD1 covers 9 bases. Germline loops: CDR1 ENHRY, CDR2 SYGVKD. Unmatched junction bases numbered 5, after V lost 6 bases and J lost 5 bases. The CDR3 covers 14 residues. CDR3: CAIRDRGDDQPQHF. CDR3 DNA: TGTGCCATCAGAGACAGGGGGGACGATCAGCCCCAGCATTTT.

The CDR3 reads CAIKGQESYEQYF. The DNA of the CDR3 is TGTGCCATCAAGGGACAGGAGTCCTACGAGCAGTACTTC. The rearrangement uses TRBV10-3 and TRBJ2-7; 8 bases map to TRBD1. This CDR3 is 13 amino acids long. The ends lost 7 bases at V and 1 base at J; junction bases unmatched: 3. CDR1 and CDR2 (germline): ENHRY, SYGVKD.

The gene calls are TRBV10-3 and TRBJ2-3; 7 nucleotides align to TRBD1. With 4 bases clipped from V and 4 bases from J, the junction kept 2 bases outside the gene matches. The V gene's germline CDR1 is ENHRY and CDR2 SYGVKD. This CDR3 has 13 residues. CDR3: CAISAQGADTQYF. The CDR3, as DNA: TGTGCCATCAGTGCGCAGGGGGCAGATACGCAGTATTTT.

The V and J genes are TRBV12-3 or TRBV12-4 and TRBJ2-1; maybe TRBD2 (6 bases). The CDR3 runs 13 residues. The V end was cut by 5 bases, the J end by 6 bases, with 11 bases between. The CDR3 sequence is CASSLTSGNEQFF. The CDR3 coding sequence is TGTGCCAGCAGTCTGACTAGTGGCAATGAGCAGTTCTTC.

The chain links TRBV6-5 to TRBJ1-2, with D possibly being TRBD1 (6 bases). The CDR3 contains 15 residues. CDR1 MNHEY and CDR2 SVGAGI come from the germline V gene. V lost 0 bases, J lost 6 bases, and 14 bases lay in between. The CDR3 sequence: CASSYSGQIEDGYTF. For the CDR3, the DNA is TGTGCCAGCAGTTACTCTGGACAGATTGAGGATGGCTACACCTTC.

This clone was detected a few times. The CDR3 loop is CASSPPSGMETQYF. The CDR3 DNA reads as TGTGCCAGCAGTCCCCCGTCAGGGATGGAGACCCAGTACTTC. The V call is TRBV28, the J call TRBJ2-5; tentative D call: TRBD1 (5 bases). This CDR3 comprises 14 residues. Germline V CDR1 and CDR2: MDHEN, SYDVKM. V lost 5 bases and J 5 bases, leaving 15 bases between the germline ends.

The chain combines TRBV18 with TRBJ1-6; no clear D gene. V was clipped by 3 bases and J by 7 bases, with 7 bases between them. Germline V gene lookup returns CDR1 KGHSH and CDR2 LQKENI. The CDR3 length is 13 residues. The CDR3 bases are TGTGCCAGCTCACCTGACACCAATTCACCCCTCCACTTT. It specifies CASSPDTNSPLHF. The complete variable domain, with remaining parts taken from reference TRBV18 and TRBJ1-6, reads NAGVMQNPRHLVRRRGQEARLRCSPMKGHSHVYWYRQLPEEGLKFMVYLQKENIIDESGMPKERFSAEFPKEGPSILRIQQVVRGDSAAYFCASSPDTNSPLHFGNGTRLTVT.

This rearrangement joins TRBV18 to TRBJ1-5; 11 nucleotides match TRBD1. The CDR3 totals 15 residues. Germline loops: CDR1 KGHSH, CDR2 LQKENI. The ends lost 3 bases at V and 6 bases at J; junction bases unmatched: 4. The CDR3 is CASSPQGQGVQPQHF. CDR3 nucleotide sequence: TGTGCCAGCTCACCTCAGGGACAGGGGGTTCAGCCCCAGCATTTT.

J is TRBJ1-4 and V is TRBV6-2 or TRBV6-3; D is perhaps TRBD1 (5 bases). Looked up from germline, CDR1 is MNHEY and CDR2 is SVGEGT. V was shortened by 5 bases and J by 8 bases, with 15 bases between the two germline ends. This CDR3 region has 14 residues. CDR3 region: CASSNRRPIEKLFF. For the CDR3, the DNA is TGTGCCAGCAGTAACAGGCGACCGATAGAAAAACTGTTTTTT.

The chain couples TRBV5-5 to TRBJ2-5, with 12 positions matching TRBD2. Germline CDR1 reads SGHKS; CDR2 reads YYEKEE (reference sequence). Trimming removed 3 bases from V and 5 bases from J; junction bases left unmatched: 8. The CDR3 totals 16 residues. The DNA for the CDR3 is TGTGCCAGCAGCTCAACCCCTAGCGGGGGGGCGGAGACCCAGTACTTC. This sequence encodes CASSSTPSGGAETQYF. Combining the CDR3 with reference TRBV5-5 and TRBJ2-5 gives the whole variable domain DAGVTQSPTHLIKTRGQQVTLRCSPISGHKSVSWYQQVLGQGPQFIFQYYEKEERGRGNFPDRFSARQFPNYSSELNVNALLLGDSALYLCASSSTPSGGAETQYFGPGTRLLVL.

V is TRBV19 and J is TRBJ1-2; D is unclear. Per the germline V gene, CDR1 is LNHDA and CDR2 is SQIVND (reference sequence). CDR3 length: 14 amino acids. Trimming pared 3 bases from V and 2 bases from J, leaving 10 bases between. The CDR3 here is CASSMGVGNYGYTF. In DNA, the CDR3 is TGTGCCAGTAGTATGGGAGTCGGGAACTATGGCTACACCTTC.

The CDR3 protein is CASSERGPSSGNTIYF. CDR3 coding DNA: TGTGCCAGCAGCGAAAGAGGGCCATCTTCTGGAAACACCATATATTTT. The chain links TRBV7-8 to TRBJ1-3; D unclear. The CDR3 runs 16 residues. The V gene lost 5 bases and the J gene lost 1 base, with 15 bases spanning the gap. CDR1 and CDR2 from the germline V gene are SGHVS and FQNEAQ.